Listed below are T cell receptor beta chains from one sample, sequenced in a study of identical twins. TCRdb redid the calling of the 5' RACE reads with MiXCR, one entry per CDR3 protein. The sample has 500,000 to 650,000 distinct CDR3 sequences; about 7.1% are singletons. These same records also appear under a second study, on yellow fever vaccine responses in identical twins.

The sequencing input was PBMCs. These receptors came from a woman between 18 and 30 years old in good health. Each CDR3 is given with its conserved first and last residue. Each record gives: V gene, J gene, CDR3 protein.

>TRBV6-2/TRBV6-3|TRBJ2-1
CASTTRGHYNEQFF
>TRBV3-1|TRBJ2-7
CASSPGQYYEQYF
>TRBV20-1|TRBJ1-5
CSAKSTEVNQPQHF
>TRBV7-9|TRBJ2-2
CASSLGEGNTGELFF
>TRBV12-3/TRBV12-4|TRBJ2-2
CASSLATGSGDTGELFF
>TRBV3-1|TRBJ2-1
CASSQTGISGDEQFF
>TRBV7-2|TRBJ2-2
CASSLEPAGQIPGELFF
>TRBV10-3|TRBJ1-1
CAISDVVGQPMNTEAFF
>TRBV7-2|TRBJ2-5
CASSRGGSETQYF
>TRBV12-3/TRBV12-4|TRBJ2-3
CASSPLAGGADTQYF
>TRBV19|TRBJ2-4
CASSRGRGKNIQYF
>TRBV20-1|TRBJ2-7
CSAGGRGVSRDEQYF
>TRBV7-3|TRBJ2-3
CASSLIGGSGTDTQYF
>TRBV12-3/TRBV12-4|TRBJ1-2
CASSSYAKQGGYGYTF
>TRBV20-1|TRBJ2-7
CSARDVEGTYEQYF
>TRBV12-3/TRBV12-4|TRBJ1-2
CASSTLSGNYGYTF
>TRBV5-1|TRBJ2-5
CASSLGGGSQETQYF
>TRBV29-1|TRBJ1-4
CSVPDRLGEKLFF
>TRBV20-1|TRBJ2-1
CSARENRNSYNEQFF
>TRBV4-1|TRBJ2-7
CASSQAQGTGLGEQYF
>TRBV6-2/TRBV6-3|TRBJ1-1
CASSRDPGELTEAFF
>TRBV7-9|TRBJ2-1
CATWGQGSYNEQFF
>TRBV14|TRBJ2-1
CASSPRQYRGGNEQFF
>TRBV20-1|TRBJ1-6
CSARRGLSYNSPLHF